This entry lists 24 T cell receptor beta chains sequenced from one sample in a study of Graves' ophthalmopathy and Graves' hyperthyroidism. RNA transcripts served as template for amplifying TCR beta CDR3 sequences. The authors performed first-round RT-PCR with HTBI primers and then a second-round multiplex PCR. TCRdb analysed the multiplex PCR reads with MiXCR anew, one entry per CDR3 protein. The data hold approximately 460,000 distinct CDR3 sequences, with over 13% observed a single time. Material for sequencing was blood. The receptors originated from a woman in her twenties or thirties with Graves' ophthalmopathy.

The V and J genes are TRBV19 and TRBJ1-5; 8 nucleotides align to TRBD1. Germline V gene data show CDR1 as LNHDA and CDR2 as SQIVND (reference sequence). This CDR3 region has 15 residues. V trimming: 5 bases; J trimming: 1 base; junction bases outside the gene matches: 4. The CDR3 nucleotides read TGTGCCAGTAGTGGATACAGGGGGAGCAATCAGCCCCAGCATTTT. It is translated as CASSGYRGSNQPQHF.

At least ten counts were recorded for this clonotype. The V and J genes are TRBV20-1 and TRBJ2-5, with 8 bases matching TRBD2. CDR1 DFQATT and CDR2 SNEGSKA come from the germline V gene (reference sequence). V gave up 8 bases and J gave up 5 bases; unmatched junction bases: 22. The CDR3 totals 17 residues. The chain's CDR3 is CSPNPSGPRSFQETQYF. The CDR3 coding sequence is TGCAGTCCGAACCCTAGCGGGCCCCGATCCTTCCAGGAGACCCAGTACTTC.

This clonotype was picked up many times. The chain has TRBV28 and TRBJ2-2; 9 bases line up with TRBD1. The CDR3 contains 15 residues. Germline V lookup: CDR1 MDHEN, CDR2 SYDVKM. The V and J ends lost 6 bases and 6 bases, in that order; junction bases with no gene match: 8. The CDR3 reads CASSPGTGLAGELFF. CDR3 in DNA: TGTGCCAGCAGCCCCGGGACAGGGCTCGCCGGGGAGCTGTTTTTT.

This clonotype has a handful of counts. V is TRBV5-5 and J is TRBJ1-1; D is undetermined. CDR1 is SGHKS, CDR2 YYEKEE, per germline (reference sequence). V was cut by 2 bases and J by 3 bases, with 14 bases left in between. This CDR3 comprises 15 residues. The CDR3 protein is CASSFDWVMDTEAFF. DNA of the CDR3: TGTGCCAGCAGCTTCGATTGGGTCATGGACACTGAAGCTTTCTTT.

This clonotype was detected many times. V usage is TRBV30 and J usage is TRBJ2-7; D is possibly TRBD1 (5 bases). Germline CDR1 GTSNPN, CDR2 SVGIG (reference sequence). V was trimmed by 8 bases and J by 0 bases, leaving 14 bases between them. This CDR3 is 13 amino acids long. CDR3 DNA sequence: TGTGCCATGGGGCAGCCCGGCTCCTACGAGCAGTACTTC. Translating gives CAMGQPGSYEQYF. Complete variable domain (other parts from reference TRBV30 and TRBJ2-7): SQTIHQWPATLVQPVGSPLSLECTVEGTSNPNLYWYRQAAGRGLQLLFYSVGIGQISSEVPQNLSASRPQDRQFILSSKKLLLSDSGFYLCAMGQPGSYEQYFGPGTRLTVT.

The CDR3: CASSEALWGYEQYF. Here the CDR3 DNA reads TGTGCCAGCAGTGAAGCCTTGTGGGGCTACGAGCAGTACTTC. This sequence joins TRBV6-1 and TRBJ2-7; D is undetermined. Germline lookup yields CDR1 MNHNS and CDR2 SASEGT. V lost 0 bases and J lost 3, with 9 bases in between. The CDR3 extends over 14 amino acids.

This clonotype was seen many times. This chain links TRBV12-3 or TRBV12-4 with TRBJ1-6; maybe TRBD1 (5 bases). V was shortened by 7 bases and J by 7 bases, with 17 bases between the two germline ends. The CDR3 is made up of 15 amino acids. The CDR3 spells CASNGQGVSNSPLHF. CDR3 sequence (DNA): TGTGCCAGCAATGGGCAGGGAGTTAGCAATTCACCCCTCCACTTT.

This clonotype was seen ten or more times. This rearrangement joins TRBV5-1 to TRBJ2-7; unclear D gene. Trimming took 0 bases from V and 3 from J, leaving 13 bases between them. The CDR3 contains 15 residues. Germline V gene lookup returns CDR1 SGHRS and CDR2 YFSETQ. CDR3 loop: CASSLENNPNYEQYF. The CDR3 DNA follows: TGCGCCAGCAGCTTGGAAAACAATCCGAACTACGAGCAGTACTTC.

This rearrangement joins TRBV2 to TRBJ1-2, with D uncertain. Germline CDR1 is SNHLY and CDR2 is FYNNEI. CDR3 length: 13 residues. V was shortened by 8 bases and J by 1 base, with 11 bases between the two germline ends. CDR3 loop: CASPGLINYGYTF. DNA of the CDR3: TGTGCCAGCCCAGGACTGATTAACTATGGCTACACCTTC. Based on the CDR3 plus reference TRBV2 and TRBJ1-2, the full variable domain is EPEVTQTPSHQVTQMGQEVILRCVPISNHLYFYWYRQILGQKVEFLVSFYNNEISEKSEIFDDQFSVERPDGSNFTLKIRSTKLEDSAMYFCASPGLINYGYTFGSGTRLTVV.

This clonotype was counted ten times or more. The genes are TRBV5-6 and TRBJ1-2; maybe TRBD1 (6 bases). V was pared by 0 bases and J by 1 base, with 10 bases between. This CDR3 region has 15 residues. Germline V lookup: CDR1 SGHDT, CDR2 YYEEEE. The CDR3 DNA follows: TGTGCCAGCAGCTTGGAAAGGACAGATAACTATGGCTACACCTTC. It yields the protein CASSLERTDNYGYTF.

In this sample, this clonotype turned up many times. V is TRBV30 and J is TRBJ1-2; D call uncertain. V gave up 2 bases and J gave up 0 bases, with 10 bases separating them. Germline V gene lookup returns CDR1 GTSNPN and CDR2 SVGIG (reference sequence). There are 14 residues in the CDR3. The CDR3 spells CAWSRGSANYGYTF. The DNA of the CDR3 is TGTGCCTGGAGTAGAGGTTCAGCTAACTATGGCTACACCTTC.

This clonotype was seen many times. The rearrangement links TRBV6-1 to TRBJ1-1; D is possibly TRBD1 (6 bases). Germline loops: CDR1 MNHNS, CDR2 SASEGT. The CDR3 totals 16 residues. Trimming pared 6 bases from V and 1 base from J, leaving 18 bases between. The CDR3 sequence is CASRTLTDRPNTEAFF. CDR3 coding DNA: TGTGCCAGCAGGACTCTTACCGACAGGCCGAACACTGAAGCTTTCTTT.

This sequence joins TRBV30 and TRBJ2-5; D gene unclear. CDR3 size: 13 residues. With 4 bases removed from V and 1 base from J, the gap between germline ends came to 10 bases. Germline CDR1 is GTSNPN and CDR2 is SVGIG (reference sequence). The CDR3 is CAWIGRTQETQYF. CDR3 bases: TGTGCCTGGATAGGCAGGACCCAAGAGACCCAGTACTTC.

A remark on this clonotype: A much bigger clone sits one base away, suggesting this may be a read error. For the CDR3, the DNA is TGTGCCATCAGTGACCGGGACGGAAGCAATCAGCCCCAGCAGTTT. This encodes CAISDRDGSNQPQQF. The rearrangement uses TRBV10-3 and TRBJ1-5; D might be TRBD1 (5 bases). The CDR3 has 15 amino acids. Germline lookup yields CDR1 ENHRY and CDR2 SYGVKD.

Ten or more counts support this clonotype. V gene TRBV6-5 combines with J gene TRBJ1-2; D is possibly TRBD1 (6 bases). V was shortened by 4 bases and J by 8 bases, with 17 bases between the two germline ends. The CDR3 consists of 14 residues. Germline assignment: CDR1 MNHEY and CDR2 SVGAGI. The CDR3, as DNA: TGTGCCAGCAGTTCTAGGGACACCGAAGGAGGCTACACCTTC. Its protein product is CASSSRDTEGGYTF.

This clonotype has a count of ten or more. The rearrangement joins TRBV6-5 to TRBJ1-1; a possible D gene is TRBD1 (6 bases). V was clipped by 2 bases and J by 3 bases, with 7 bases between them. Germline CDR1 reads MNHEY; CDR2 reads SVGAGI. The CDR3 sequence is 13 residues long. CDR3 protein: CASSYRGHTEAFF. The CDR3 DNA sequence: TGTGCCAGCAGTTACCGGGGGCACACTGAAGCTTTCTTT.

This clonotype was counted many times. This sequence joins TRBV6-1 and TRBJ2-5, with 10 positions matching TRBD2. Germline-derived CDR1 and CDR2 are MNHNS and SASEGT. The CDR3 has 14 amino acids. J was trimmed by 4 bases and V by 6 bases; bases with no gene match: 5. In DNA form, the CDR3 reads TGTGCCAGCAGGAAGCGGGAGGGGCCAGAGACCCAGTACTTC. It translates to CASRKREGPETQYF.

There are a few counts of this clonotype. The CDR3 DNA is TGTGCCAGCAGTTTGGACGGTAGCGTGAATTCACCCCTCCACTTT. It is translated as CASSLDGSVNSPLHF. This chain links TRBV12-3 or TRBV12-4 with TRBJ1-6; D gene uncertain. V lost 3 bases and J lost 7, with 13 bases in between. The CDR3 runs 15 residues.

This clonotype was recorded a few times. The rearrangement joins TRBV30 to TRBJ2-5; no firm D call. Trimming took 2 bases from V and 2 from J, leaving 6 bases between them. The CDR3 covers 12 residues. The germline V gene has CDR1 GTSNPN and CDR2 SVGIG (reference sequence). In DNA form, the CDR3 reads TGTGCCTGGAGTACCGTACAAGAGACCCAGTACTTC. Its translation: CAWSTVQETQYF.

This clonotype was counted between two and nine times. This chain links TRBV20-1 with TRBJ2-2; 14 nucleotides agree with TRBD2. Germline V CDR1 and CDR2: DFQATT, SNEGSKA (reference sequence). This CDR3 is 17 amino acids long. V lost 5 bases and J lost 4; bases outside the gene matches: 9. The CDR3 spells CSAVGTSGSGATGELFF. The CDR3 DNA is TGCAGTGCTGTCGGGACTAGCGGGAGTGGGGCCACCGGGGAGCTGTTTTTT.

In its sample, this clonotype was seen many times. The chain couples TRBV29-1 to TRBJ1-2; no reliable D call. The CDR3 sequence is 13 residues long. Germline assignment: CDR1 SQVTM and CDR2 ANQGSEA. V dropped 2 bases and J dropped 5 bases, with 12 bases sitting between them. DNA for the CDR3: TGCAGCGTTGAATCGGTCCTTTTATATGGCTACACCTTC. Protein sequence: CSVESVLLYGYTF.

This clonotype was recorded at least ten times. Written as DNA, the CDR3 is TGTGCCAGCGGTTACCGCGCGAGAGATACGCAGTATTTT. Translation gives CASGYRARDTQYF. The rearrangement joins TRBV28 to TRBJ2-3, with D uncertain. V was shortened by 8 bases and J by 5 bases, with 14 bases between the two germline ends. This CDR3 is 13 amino acids long. Germline values: CDR1 MDHEN, CDR2 SYDVKM.

The chain combines TRBV6-2 or TRBV6-3 with TRBJ2-7; tentatively, D is TRBD2 (6 bases). This CDR3 has 13 residues. V was shortened by 7 bases and J by 2 bases, with 12 bases between the two germline ends. CDR1 is MNHEY and CDR2 is SVGEGT in the germline V gene. CDR3 in amino acids: CASMRGGTYEQYF. The CDR3 DNA reads as TGTGCCAGCATGAGGGGAGGCACCTACGAGCAGTACTTC.

This clonotype was picked up many times. The chain recombines TRBV12-3 or TRBV12-4 with TRBJ1-2; no definite D call. Trimming pared 6 bases from V and 7 bases from J, leaving 12 bases between. The CDR3 sequence is 12 residues long. CDR3 sequence reads: CASSLRVGGYTF. In DNA, the CDR3 is TGTGCCAGCAGCCTGAGGGTAGGTGGCTACACCTTC.